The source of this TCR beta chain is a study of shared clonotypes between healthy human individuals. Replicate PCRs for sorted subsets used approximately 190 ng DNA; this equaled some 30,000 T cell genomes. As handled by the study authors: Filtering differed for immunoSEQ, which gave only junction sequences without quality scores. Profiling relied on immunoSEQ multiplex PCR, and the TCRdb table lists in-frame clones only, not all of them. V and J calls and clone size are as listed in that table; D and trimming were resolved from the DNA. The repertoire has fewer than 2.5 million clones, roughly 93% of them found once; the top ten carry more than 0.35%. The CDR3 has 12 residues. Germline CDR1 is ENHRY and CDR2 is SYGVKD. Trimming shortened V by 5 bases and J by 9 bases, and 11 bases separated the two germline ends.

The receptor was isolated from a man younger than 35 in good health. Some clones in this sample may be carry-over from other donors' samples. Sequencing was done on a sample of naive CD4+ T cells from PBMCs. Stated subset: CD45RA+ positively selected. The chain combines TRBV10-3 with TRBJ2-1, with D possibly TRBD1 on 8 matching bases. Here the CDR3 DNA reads TGTGCCATCAGTAACAGGGGGGGTGAGCAGTTCTTC. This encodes CAISNRGGEQFF.